One sample yielded the 10 T cell receptor beta chains listed below, sequenced in a study of blood T cell repertoires in COVID-19. Produced via immunoSEQ multiplex PCR; TCRdb's table is partial and in-frame only. Seen here are around 150,000 clones, over 80% observed once, and the top ten hold roughly 9.2%. Sequenced input: peripheral blood. All receptors come from a woman at least 80 years old with active or convalescent COVID-19.

This sequence joins TRBV29-1 and TRBJ1-3, with TRBD1 identical over 7 bases. Germline CDR1 reads SQVTM; CDR2 reads ANQGSEA. The CDR3 has 14 residues. Unmatched junction bases numbered 3, after V lost 4 bases and J lost 0 bases. The CDR3 DNA reads TGCAGCGTTGGACGGGACAGCTCTGGAAACACCATATATTTT. Translation gives CSVGRDSSGNTIYF.

This chain joins TRBV7-2 and TRBJ2-7; D unresolved. Germline-derived CDR1 and CDR2 are SGHTA and FQGNSA. The CDR3 loop spans 14 amino acids. V was cut by 5 bases and J by 0 bases, with 11 bases left in between. The CDR3 reads CASSLEKSSYEQYF. CDR3 coding DNA: TGTGCCAGCAGCCTGGAGAAGAGCTCCTACGAGCAGTACTTC.

This clone showed up just once. The rearrangement joins TRBV7-2 to TRBJ2-7; 8 positions agree with TRBD1. CDR1 is SGHTA and CDR2 is FQGNSA in the germline V gene. The ends lost 5 bases at V and 2 bases at J; junction bases unmatched: 8. The CDR3 sequence is 15 residues long. As DNA, the CDR3 is TGTGCCAGCAGCACCATCGACAGGGGCGCCTACGAGCAGTACTTC. Translated: CASSTIDRGAYEQYF.

This clone has just one count. The chain employs TRBV30 and TRBJ1-3; unclear D gene. Germline V lookup: CDR1 GTSNPN, CDR2 SVGIG (reference sequence). The CDR3 sequence is 11 residues long. V gave up 8 bases and J gave up 0 bases, with 5 bases separating them. DNA of the CDR3: TGTGCCCGTAGCTCTGGAAACACCATATATTTT. Amino acid sequence: CARSSGNTIYF.

CDR3 DNA: TGTGCCAGCAGCTCCTCTTTGACAGGATATGGCTACACCTTC. This gives the protein CASSSSLTGYGYTF. The chain carries TRBV7-2 and TRBJ1-2; tentatively, D is TRBD1 (6 bases). The CDR3 sequence is 14 residues long. Germline V gene sequence: CDR1 SGHTA, CDR2 FQGNSA. The germline V and J ends were trimmed by 4 bases and 5 bases, with 14 bases remaining between them. Full variable domain (outside the CDR3, taken from reference TRBV7-2 and TRBJ1-2): GAGVSQSPSNKVTEKGKDVELRCDPISGHTALYWYRQSLGQGLEFLIYFQGNSAPDKSGLPSDRFSAERTGGSVSTLTIQRTQQEDSAVYLCASSSSLTGYGYTFGSGTRLTVV.

V and J are TRBV11-3 and TRBJ2-1; 9 bases match TRBD1. The length of the CDR3 is 16 residues. J gave up 8 bases and V 4 bases, and 12 bases lay outside the gene matches. Germline V gene sequence: CDR1 SGHNT, CDR2 YENEEA. The CDR3 nucleotides read TGTGCCAGCAGCTCGACCCCCGGGACAGGGAACGATGAGCAGTTCTTC. Protein sequence: CASSSTPGTGNDEQFF. Filled out from reference TRBV11-3 and TRBJ2-1, the complete variable domain reads EAGVVQSPRYKIIEKKQPVAFWCNPISGHNTLYWYLQNLGQGPELLIRYENEEAVDDSQLPKDRFSAERLKGVDSTLKIQPAELGDSAVYLCASSSTPGTGNDEQFFGPGTRLTVL.

This clone was seen a few times. The J gene is TRBJ1-5, the V gene TRBV2; no reliable D call. CDR3 length: 12 residues. The germline V gene encodes CDR1 SNHLY and CDR2 FYNNEI. The ends were cut back, 6 bases at V and 6 bases at J, with 9 bases in the middle. The DNA of the CDR3 is TGTGCCAGCAGCCCCGACTCTCAGCCCCAGCATTTT. It codes for CASSPDSQPQHF.

CDR3 nucleotides: TGTGCCAGCAGACCTAAAACAGGGAGGGGGACTGAAGCTTTCTTT. This translates into CASRPKTGRGTEAFF. The chain is built from TRBV9 and TRBJ1-1; tentative D call: TRBD1 (6 bases). The CDR3 has 15 amino acids. The germline V and J ends were trimmed by 5 bases and 5 bases, with 19 bases remaining between them. The germline V gene has CDR1 SGDLS and CDR2 YYNGEE.

This rearrangement joins TRBV6-2 or TRBV6-3 to TRBJ1-1; the D gene is possibly TRBD1 (6 bases). Germline CDR1 MNHEY, CDR2 SVGEGT. The CDR3 loop spans 13 amino acids. V lost 5 bases to trimming and J lost 4 bases, with 11 bases between them. The CDR3 sequence is CASSDMGATEAFF. DNA for the CDR3: TGTGCCAGCAGTGACATGGGGGCCACTGAAGCTTTCTTT.

The rearrangement uses TRBV18 and TRBJ2-1; 8 bases line up with TRBD2. CDR1 is KGHSH, CDR2 LQKENI, per germline. This CDR3 spans 18 amino acids. Trimming took 3 bases from V and 5 from J; bases not matched to a gene: 15. The CDR3 DNA sequence: TGTGCCAGCTCACCCCCGGGTCGGACGGGGGGGTCGCACAATGAGCAGTTCTTC. It codes for CASSPPGRTGGSHNEQFF.